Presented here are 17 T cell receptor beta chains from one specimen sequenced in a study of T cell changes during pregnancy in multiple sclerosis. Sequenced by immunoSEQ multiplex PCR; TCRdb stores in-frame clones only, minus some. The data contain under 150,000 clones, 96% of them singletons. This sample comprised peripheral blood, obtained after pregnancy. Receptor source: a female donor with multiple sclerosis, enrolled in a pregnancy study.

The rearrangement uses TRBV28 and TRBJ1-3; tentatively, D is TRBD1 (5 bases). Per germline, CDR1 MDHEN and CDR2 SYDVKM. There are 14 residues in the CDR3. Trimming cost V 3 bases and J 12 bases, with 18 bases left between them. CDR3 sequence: CASSFGVVGEGIYF. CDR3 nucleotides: TGTGCCAGCAGTTTCGGGGTCGTAGGGGAGGGCATATATTTT.

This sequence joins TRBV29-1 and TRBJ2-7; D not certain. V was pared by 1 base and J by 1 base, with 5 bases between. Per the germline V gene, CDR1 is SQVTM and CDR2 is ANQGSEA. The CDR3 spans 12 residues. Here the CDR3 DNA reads TGCAGCGTTGAAGCCTCGTCCTACGAGCAGTACTTC. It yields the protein CSVEASSYEQYF.

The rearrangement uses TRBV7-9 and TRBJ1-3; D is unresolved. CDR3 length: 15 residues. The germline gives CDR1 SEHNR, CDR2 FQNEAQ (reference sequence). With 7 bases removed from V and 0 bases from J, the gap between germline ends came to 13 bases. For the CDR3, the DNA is TGTGCCAGCAACCCCTCTAGAGCCTCTGGAAACACCATATATTTT. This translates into CASNPSRASGNTIYF.

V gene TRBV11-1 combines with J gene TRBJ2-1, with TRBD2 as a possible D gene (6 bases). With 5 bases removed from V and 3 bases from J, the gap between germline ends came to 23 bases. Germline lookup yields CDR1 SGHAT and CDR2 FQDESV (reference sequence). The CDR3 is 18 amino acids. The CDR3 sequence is CASSLMAGTLNVYNEQFF. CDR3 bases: TGTGCCAGCAGCCTAATGGCCGGGACTTTAAACGTCTACAATGAGCAGTTCTTC.

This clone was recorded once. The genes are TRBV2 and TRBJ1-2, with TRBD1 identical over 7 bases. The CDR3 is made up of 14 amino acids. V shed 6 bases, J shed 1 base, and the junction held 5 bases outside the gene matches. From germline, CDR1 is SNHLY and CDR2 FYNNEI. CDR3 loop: CASRTQGYNYGYTF. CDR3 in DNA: TGTGCCAGCAGAACACAGGGGTATAACTATGGCTACACCTTC.

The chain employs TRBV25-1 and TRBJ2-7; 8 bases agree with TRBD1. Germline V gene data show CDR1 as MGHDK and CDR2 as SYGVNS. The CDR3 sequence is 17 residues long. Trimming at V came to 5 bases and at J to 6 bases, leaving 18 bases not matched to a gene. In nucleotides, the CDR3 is TGTGCCAGCAGTCCTTTAGGAGGACAGGGTTGGGGAGGCGAGCAGTACTTC. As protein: CASSPLGGQGWGGEQYF.

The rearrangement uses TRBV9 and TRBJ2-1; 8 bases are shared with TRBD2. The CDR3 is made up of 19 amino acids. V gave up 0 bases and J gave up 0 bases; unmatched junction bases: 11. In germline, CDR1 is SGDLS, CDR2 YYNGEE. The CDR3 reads CASSVGGGGLAGSYNEQFF. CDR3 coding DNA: TGTGCCAGCAGCGTAGGGGGAGGTGGGCTAGCGGGCTCCTACAATGAGCAGTTCTTC.

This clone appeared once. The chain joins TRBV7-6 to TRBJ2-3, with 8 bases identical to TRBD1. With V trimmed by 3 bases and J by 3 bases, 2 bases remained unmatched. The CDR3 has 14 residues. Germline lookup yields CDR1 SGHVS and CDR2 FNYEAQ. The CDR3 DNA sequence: TGTGCCAGCAGCTTGAGGACAGGGACAGATACGCAGTATTTT. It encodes CASSLRTGTDTQYF.

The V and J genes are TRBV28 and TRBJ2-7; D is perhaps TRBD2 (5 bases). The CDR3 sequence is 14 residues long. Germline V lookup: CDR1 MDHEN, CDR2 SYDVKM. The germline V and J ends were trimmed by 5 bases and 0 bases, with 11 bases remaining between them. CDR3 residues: CASSPLDFSYEQYF. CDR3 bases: TGTGCCAGCAGTCCTCTGGACTTCTCCTACGAGCAGTACTTC.

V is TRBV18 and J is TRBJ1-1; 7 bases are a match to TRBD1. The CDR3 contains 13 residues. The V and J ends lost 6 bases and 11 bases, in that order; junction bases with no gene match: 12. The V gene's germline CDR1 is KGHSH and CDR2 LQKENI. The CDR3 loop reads CASSTGESFVAFF. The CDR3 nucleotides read TGTGCCAGCTCCACAGGGGAGAGTTTCGTGGCTTTCTTT.

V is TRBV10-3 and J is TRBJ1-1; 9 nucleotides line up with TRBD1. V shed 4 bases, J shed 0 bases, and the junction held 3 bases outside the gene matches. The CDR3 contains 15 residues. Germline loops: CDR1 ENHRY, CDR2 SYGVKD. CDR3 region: CAISGGQGMNTEAFF. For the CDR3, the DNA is TGTGCCATCAGTGGCGGACAGGGGATGAACACTGAAGCTTTCTTT.

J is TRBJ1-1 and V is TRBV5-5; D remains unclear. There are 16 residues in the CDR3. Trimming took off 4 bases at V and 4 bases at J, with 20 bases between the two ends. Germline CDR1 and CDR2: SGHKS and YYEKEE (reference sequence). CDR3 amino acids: CASSRFSGHRGTEAFF. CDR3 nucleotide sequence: TGTGCCAGCAGCCGTTTTTCAGGTCACCGGGGCACTGAAGCTTTCTTT.

The CDR3 spells CASRPGLLNTEAFF. DNA for the CDR3: TGTGCCAGCAGACCAGGGCTATTGAACACTGAAGCTTTCTTT. The genes are TRBV9 and TRBJ1-1; D might be TRBD1 (5 bases). The CDR3 is made up of 14 amino acids. CDR1 is SGDLS and CDR2 is YYNGEE in the germline V gene. The V end lost 5 bases, the J end lost 0 bases, and 11 bases lay between the germline ends.

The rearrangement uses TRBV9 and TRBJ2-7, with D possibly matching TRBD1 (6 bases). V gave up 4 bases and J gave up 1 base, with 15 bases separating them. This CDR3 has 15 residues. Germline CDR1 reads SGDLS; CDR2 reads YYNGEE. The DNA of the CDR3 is TGTGCCAGCAGCCCCACTCCCGGGACATCCTACGAGCAGTACTTC. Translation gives CASSPTPGTSYEQYF. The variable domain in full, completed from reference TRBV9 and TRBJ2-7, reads DSGVTQTPKHLITATGQRVTLRCSPRSGDLSVYWYQQSLDQGLQFLIQYYNGEERAKGNILERFSAQQFPDLHSELNLSSLELGDSALYFCASSPTPGTSYEQYFGPGTRLTVT.

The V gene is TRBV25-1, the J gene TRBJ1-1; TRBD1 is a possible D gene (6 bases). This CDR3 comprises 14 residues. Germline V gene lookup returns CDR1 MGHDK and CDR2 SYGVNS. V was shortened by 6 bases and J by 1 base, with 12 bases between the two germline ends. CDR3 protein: CASRDSGRNTEAFF. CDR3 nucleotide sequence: TGTGCCAGCAGGGACAGCGGTCGGAACACTGAAGCTTTCTTT.

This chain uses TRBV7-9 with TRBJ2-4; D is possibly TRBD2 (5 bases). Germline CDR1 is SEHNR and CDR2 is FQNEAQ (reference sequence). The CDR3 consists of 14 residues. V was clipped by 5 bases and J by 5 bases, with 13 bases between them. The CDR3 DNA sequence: TGTGCCAGCAGCCCTCGAGGACTGGAAAACATTCAGTACTTC. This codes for CASSPRGLENIQYF.

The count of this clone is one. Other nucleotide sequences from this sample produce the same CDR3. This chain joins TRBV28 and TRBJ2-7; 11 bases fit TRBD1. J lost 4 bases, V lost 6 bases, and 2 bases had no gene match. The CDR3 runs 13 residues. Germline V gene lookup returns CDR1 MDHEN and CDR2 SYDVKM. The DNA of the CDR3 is TGTGCCAGCAGCCGGGACAGGGGGTACGAGCAGTACTTC. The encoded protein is CASSRDRGYEQYF.